What follows is one TCR beta chain and its context. Exposed enrollees had met someone with a PCR-confirmed or clinician-diagnosed COVID-19 case at some point within the 2 weeks before study entry. The source of the sample is a study of blood T cell repertoires in COVID-19. Whole-study context: COVID-19 samples, acute and convalescent, were from the United States, Italy and Spain.

The authors' processing: Reference gene primer amplification gave estimated nucleated cell counts. This table comes from immunoSEQ multiplex PCR, and its TCRdb copy is limited to in-frame clones, with some not included. The DNA gave D and trimming, while V, J and clone size come from that table. The sample includes about 140,000 clones, around 80% of them seen just once. Germline-derived CDR1 and CDR2 are SGHTA and FQGNSA. Trimming removed 1 base from V and 4 bases from J, with 7 bases in between. This CDR3 contains 13 residues. Specimen: PBMCs or T cells enriched from blood (not recorded which). The receptor was isolated from a man between 65 and 85 years old who had been exposed to COVID-19. The chain joins TRBV7-2 to TRBJ1-2, with D perhaps matching TRBD1 (5 bases). DNA for the CDR3: TGTGCCAGCAGCTTAGACAGGCTCTATGGCTACACCTTC. Encoded protein: CASSLDRLYGYTF.